This record looks at one T cell receptor (beta chain) sequence and its context. Its antigen is as yet unknown. These data are taken from a study of shared clonotypes between healthy human individuals. General study points: Clonotypes that were shared across a handful of donors made up around 5.5% of naive CD4 clonotypes. The researchers took only blood, and tissue repertoires probably look different. Relative to memory subsets, naive subsets generally showed larger estimated richness.

Here immunoSEQ multiplex PCR was the method, and the copy in TCRdb shows in-frame clones only, minus some. Among about 870,000 clones, 85% to 95% were seen once, and the ten largest hold around 24%. The germline V gene encodes CDR1 MDHEN and CDR2 SYDVKM. Between the trimmed V and J ends, which lost 5 bases and 8 bases, there was a span of 21 bases. This CDR3 is 16 amino acids long. Naive CD8 cells lacked CD45RO and underwent positive selection for CCR7, leaving out terminally differentiated effector memory CD45RA+ cells. The receptor comes from a man aged 25 to 45 in good health. Material for sequencing was naive CD8+ T cells sorted from blood. V and J are TRBV28 and TRBJ1-4; D unresolved. CDR3 amino acids: CASSPVGRTIYEKLFF. CDR3 coding DNA: TGTGCCAGCAGTCCAGTCGGGCGCACAATCTACGAAAAACTGTTTTTT. The full variable domain, completed using reference TRBV28 and TRBJ1-4, is DVKVTQSSRYLVKRTGEKVFLECVQDMDHENMFWYRQDPGLGLRLIYFSYDVKMKEKGDIPEGYSVSREKKERFSLILESASTNQTSMYLCASSPVGRTIYEKLFFGSGTQLSVL.